This T cell receptor beta chain was sequenced for a study of CD8+CD57+ T cells in acquired aplastic anemia. Study overall: Healthy donor CD4+ cell samples had a mean of roughly 9.8 million reads.

Points from the study as a whole: Common to patients and controls were approximately 30 CD8+ CDR3 sequences.

Investigators profiled TCR beta VDJ and CDR3 from genomic DNA template. Using its own MiXCR run on the reads, TCRdb lists one record per CDR3 protein. Among some 180,000 distinct CDR3 sequences listed, less than 55% were seen once. The CDR3 sequence is 14 residues long. Germline CDR1 and CDR2: SGHTS and YDEGEE. The V end was cut by 4 bases, the J end by 4 bases, with 12 bases between. This clonotype was seen ten or more times. Its antigen is as yet unknown. The clonotype originates from a human donor in good health. Sequenced sample: sorted CD4+, CD8+, or CD8+CD57+ T cells (not recorded which) from PBMCs. The chain is built from TRBV5-8 and TRBJ2-1; a possible D gene is TRBD1 (5 bases). The CDR3 DNA follows: TGTGCCAGCAGCAGCAGGGATTTGTACAATGAGCAGTTCTTC. It codes for CASSSRDLYNEQFF.